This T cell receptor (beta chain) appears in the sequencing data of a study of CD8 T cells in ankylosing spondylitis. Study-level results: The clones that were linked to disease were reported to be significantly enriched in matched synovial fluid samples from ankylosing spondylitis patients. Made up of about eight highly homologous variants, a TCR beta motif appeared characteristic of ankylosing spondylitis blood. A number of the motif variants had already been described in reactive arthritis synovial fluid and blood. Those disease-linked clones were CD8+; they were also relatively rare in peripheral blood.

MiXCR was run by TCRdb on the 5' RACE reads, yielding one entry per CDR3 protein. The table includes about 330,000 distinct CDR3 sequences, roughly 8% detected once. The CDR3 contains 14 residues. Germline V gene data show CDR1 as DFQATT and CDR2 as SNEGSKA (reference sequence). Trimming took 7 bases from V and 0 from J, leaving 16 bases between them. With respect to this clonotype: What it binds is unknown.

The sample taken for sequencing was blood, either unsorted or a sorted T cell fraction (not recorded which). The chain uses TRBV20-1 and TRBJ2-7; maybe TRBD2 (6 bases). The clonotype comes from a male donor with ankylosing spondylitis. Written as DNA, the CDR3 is TGCAGTGTTCTCAGGGTCGGGGGCTCCTACGAGCAGTACTTC. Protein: CSVLRVGGSYEQYF.